This T cell receptor (beta chain) was found in a study of blood T cell repertoires in COVID-19. Study at large: T cells, B-cell-depleted T cells, or PBMCs supplied cDNA or gDNA.

The CDR3 runs 16 residues. Measured with immunoSEQ multiplex PCR; TCRdb has only the in-frame clones, and not every one. The sample consists of 200,000 or so clones, about 91% of them appearing once. This clonotype was sampled from a middle-aged woman with acute COVID-19. The gene calls are TRBV21-1 and TRBJ2-7; the table's D gene call, TRBD2, was not cross checked with the DNA. TRBV21-1 is a pseudogene. Sequencing used PBMCs or T cells enriched from blood (not recorded which). The CDR3 spells CASSKAPTSGVYEQYF. The CDR3 nucleotides are TGTGCCAGCAGCAAAGCGCCGACGTCGGGGGTCTACGAGCAGTACTTC.